This T cell receptor (beta chain) was recorded in a study of memory CD4+ T cells and cytomegalovirus serostatus. Study at large: Donors were healthy Belgian adults, several CMV seropositive and roughly 25 seronegative. General observations from the study: About 40% of the roughly 160 known CMV-associated TCRbeta sequences appeared in CD4+ memory.

A word on this clone: Its matching antigen is unknown.

In the original processing: After removing out-of-frame reads, 2.3 million or so distinct TCRbeta sequences remained. Generated by immunoSEQ multiplex PCR, the TCRdb table keeps only in-frame clones and is missing some. D and trimming were read from the DNA, whereas the V and J calls and clone size are those reported in that table. The sample includes around 50,000 clones, about 78% of them seen just once. The V gene lost 8 bases and the J gene lost 7 bases, with 21 bases spanning the gap. The CDR3 sequence is 15 residues long. Germline CDR1 reads MDHEN; CDR2 reads SYDVKM. The sort gate was single viable CD3+CD4+CD8-CD45RO+ cells for memory CD4+ T cells. Donors' CMV status reflects serum IgG against pp150, pp28, p38, p52.

The clonotype comes from an adult in good health and CMV-seronegative. Material for sequencing was memory CD4+ T cells from blood. The gene calls are TRBV28 and TRBJ2-1, with TRBD2 as a possible D gene (6 bases). The CDR3 loop reads CASVLIGTEGNEQFF. The CDR3 DNA follows: TGTGCCAGCGTCTTGATTGGGACTGAGGGGAATGAGCAGTTCTTC.